What follows are 32 T cell receptor beta chains derived from one specimen sequenced in a study of blood T cells in healthy people across ages. Primed by a sample-barcoded 5' primer and a J-beta primer mix, a second PCR proceeded for roughly 7 to 11 cycles. From the 5' RACE reads, TCRdb called clonotypes with MiXCR, one entry per CDR3 protein. Of some 860,000 distinct CDR3 sequences in the sample, approximately 53% are singletons; the top ten hold about 26%. Specimen: blood. The receptors shown here come from a man aged 40-55 years in good health.

This chain links TRBV12-3 or TRBV12-4 with TRBJ1-2; D uncertain. The CDR3 totals 12 residues. V was trimmed by 3 bases and J by 8 bases, leaving 10 bases between them. The CDR3 region has the DNA TGTGCCAGCAGTTTTAGTGATCGGGGCTACACCTTC. Its translation is CASSFSDRGYTF.

The gene calls are TRBV7-2 and TRBJ2-7; 8 nucleotides agree with TRBD1. V lost 5 bases, J lost 6 bases, and 21 bases stayed unmatched. Germline CDR1 is SGHTA and CDR2 is FQGNSA. This CDR3 comprises 18 residues. CDR3 in amino acids: CASSARDRLMLGGGEQYF. The CDR3 DNA reads as TGTGCCAGCAGCGCCCGGGACAGGCTTATGCTAGGCGGCGGCGAGCAGTACTTC.

The CDR3, as DNA: TGTGCCAGCAGCTTCCGAGGGCTAGCGGGTACCTACAATGAGCAGTTCTTC. Translated: CASSFRGLAGTYNEQFF. J is TRBJ2-1 and V is TRBV9, with 8 bases identical to TRBD2. Trimming at V came to 4 bases and at J to 2 bases, leaving 11 bases not matched to a gene. The CDR3 is made up of 17 amino acids. CDR1 is SGDLS and CDR2 is YYNGEE in the germline V gene.

The chain has TRBV18 and TRBJ2-7; TRBD2 agrees at 10 bases. CDR3 size: 18 residues. The germline V gene encodes CDR1 KGHSH and CDR2 LQKENI. The V and J ends lost 6 bases and 2 bases, in that order; junction bases with no gene match: 16. The CDR3 spells CASSPFGLAGVGPYEQYF. As DNA, the CDR3 is TGTGCCAGCTCTCCTTTCGGTCTAGCGGGAGTGGGGCCCTACGAGCAGTACTTC. Together with reference TRBV18 and TRBJ2-7, the CDR3 gives the full variable domain: NAGVMQNPRHLVRRRGQEARLRCSPMKGHSHVYWYRQLPEEGLKFMVYLQKENIIDESGMPKERFSAEFPKEGPSILRIQQVVRGDSAAYFCASSPFGLAGVGPYEQYFGPGTRLTVT.

This clonotype was found a few times. The chain employs TRBV20-1 and TRBJ1-6; TRBD1 agrees at 7 bases. The CDR3 has 14 residues. Germline loops: CDR1 DFQATT, CDR2 SNEGSKA (reference sequence). Losses at the gene ends were 6 bases for V and 7 bases for J; bases not matched to a gene: 9. This chain's CDR3 is CSARATGVNSPLHF. CDR3 coding DNA: TGCAGTGCGAGGGCTACAGGGGTAAATTCACCCCTCCACTTT.

The rearrangement uses TRBV28 and TRBJ2-4; the D gene is possibly TRBD2 (5 bases). With the DNA end fitting TRBJ2-7 better, the J assignment may be wrong. The CDR3 has 13 residues. Per germline, CDR1 MDHEN and CDR2 SYDVKM. The CDR3 sequence is CASSASGMYEQYF. The DNA of the CDR3 is TGTGCCAGCAGTGCCTCGGGGATGTACGAGCAGTACTTC.

This clonotype was seen only once. The chain carries TRBV2 and TRBJ2-5, with D possibly matching TRBD2 (7 bases). The CDR3 is made up of 12 amino acids. Germline assignment: CDR1 SNHLY and CDR2 FYNNEI. V dropped 9 bases and J dropped 11 bases, with 19 bases sitting between them. The CDR3 nucleotides read TGTGCCAGGGGGGGGCAGGGGAATGAGCAGTACTTC. This sequence encodes CARGGQGNEQYF. Using reference TRBV2 and TRBJ2-5 for the parts outside the CDR3, the full variable domain is EPEVTQTPSHQVTQMGQEVILRCVPISNHLYFYWYRQILGQKVEFLVSFYNNEISEKSEIFDDQFSVERPDGSNFTLKIRSTKLEDSAMYFCARGGQGNEQYFGPGTRLLVL.

The chain recombines TRBV20-1 with TRBJ2-3; 7 bases are shared with TRBD2. Germline trimming cut 5 bases from V and 2 bases from J; bases unmatched to any gene: 19. The CDR3 extends over 18 amino acids. Germline CDR1 is DFQATT and CDR2 is SNEGSKA (reference sequence). For the CDR3, the DNA is TGCAGTGCTGGCCGGCGCCACGCTAGCGGACGAACCACAGATACGCAGTATTTT. Its translation is CSAGRRHASGRTTDTQYF.

Notes on this clonotype: Germline and junction disagree at one end, which may indicate a read error. The V and J genes are TRBV7-3 and TRBJ2-5; 8 bases agree with TRBD2. The CDR3 sequence is 13 residues long. Looked up from germline, CDR1 is SGHTA and CDR2 is FQGTGA. The CDR3 reads CASGRGRQETQHF. In DNA, the CDR3 is TGTGCCAGCGGGCGCGGGAGGCAAGAGACCCAGCACTTC.

V usage is TRBV7-8 and J usage is TRBJ1-1; the D is unclear. Germline CDR1 SGHVS, CDR2 FQNEAQ. CDR3 length: 14 amino acids. V shed 5 bases and J shed 2 bases, with 12 bases lying between them. CDR3 protein: CASSGIQRNTEAFF. The CDR3 DNA reads as TGTGCCAGCAGCGGAATACAGAGAAACACTGAAGCTTTCTTT.

V usage is TRBV5-5 and J usage is TRBJ2-4; 8 positions match TRBD1. The J segment lost 6 bases and the V segment lost 2 bases, leaving 7 bases of the junction unmatched. Germline values: CDR1 SGHKS, CDR2 YYEKEE (reference sequence). CDR3 size: 15 residues. The CDR3 DNA reads as TGTGCCAGCAGCTTCGTACAGGGGGATAGAAACATTCAGTACTTC. Translation gives CASSFVQGDRNIQYF.

The chain carries TRBV6-2 or TRBV6-3 and TRBJ2-5, with TRBD1 matching 10 bases. The CDR3 consists of 16 residues. Germline trimming cut 7 bases from V and 11 bases from J; bases unmatched to any gene: 19. The V gene's germline CDR1 is MNHEY and CDR2 SVGEGT. Here the CDR3 reads CASTIPLGQGDNEQYF. CDR3 nucleotides: TGTGCCAGCACTATACCCCTTGGACAGGGGGACAATGAGCAGTACTTC.

The genes are TRBV4-1 and TRBJ1-1; possible D gene TRBD1, 5 bases. The CDR3 is 17 amino acids. Germline V gives CDR1 MGHRA, CDR2 YSYEKL. The V gene lost 0 bases and the J gene lost 10 bases, with 24 bases spanning the gap. CDR3 sequence: CASSQDFERGGGLSAFF. CDR3 nucleotides: TGCGCCAGCAGCCAAGACTTTGAACGGGGCGGTGGACTATCAGCTTTCTTT.

CDR3 nucleotides: TGTGCCAGCAGATCCTCGGACGGCTACGAGCAGTACTTC. This codes for CASRSSDGYEQYF. This chain uses TRBV27 with TRBJ2-7; no firm D call. In germline, CDR1 is MNHEY, CDR2 SMNVEV (reference sequence). The CDR3 loop spans 13 amino acids. The V end lost 6 bases, the J end lost 3 bases, and 12 bases lay between the germline ends.

The J gene is TRBJ1-1, the V gene TRBV4-3, with D possibly TRBD1 on 6 matching bases. Germline CDR1 reads LGHNA; CDR2 reads YSLEER. The V end was cut by 0 bases, the J end by 8 bases, with 13 bases between. The CDR3 extends over 14 amino acids. CDR3 residues: CASSQDWGGSEAFF. DNA of the CDR3: TGCGCCAGCAGCCAAGATTGGGGGGGCAGCGAAGCTTTCTTT.

This clonotype was observed a few times. The rearrangement uses TRBV2 and TRBJ2-5; TRBD2 agrees at 13 bases. The junction had 23 bases not matched to a gene; V was cut back by 8 bases and J by 5 bases. In germline, CDR1 is SNHLY, CDR2 FYNNEI. The CDR3 has 20 amino acids. CDR3 nucleotide sequence: TGTGCCAGCGCCGCTACTTTACTAGCGGGAGGGCCGAGGTTCAGGGAGACCCAGTACTTC. Translating gives CASAATLLAGGPRFRETQYF.

The DNA for the CDR3 is TGTGCCAGCAGTGTTAGCGGGAGGATAGAGACCCAGTACTTC. It specifies CASSVSGRIETQYF. V usage is TRBV6-1 and J usage is TRBJ2-7, with TRBD2 identical over 10 bases. The DNA end lines up better with TRBJ2-5; the J call may be wrong. Germline CDR1 is MNHNS and CDR2 is SASEGT. CDR3 length: 14 residues.

The sample holds a few counts of this clonotype. The chain joins TRBV18 to TRBJ2-7; TRBD2 might be the D (5 bases). Trimming removed 0 bases at V and 5 bases at J, with 8 bases between. The CDR3 has 13 amino acids. Germline assignment: CDR1 KGHSH and CDR2 LQKENI. The CDR3 protein is CASSPPIANEQYF. In DNA, the CDR3 is TGTGCCAGCTCACCACCCATAGCGAACGAGCAGTACTTC.

The V call is TRBV7-9, the J call TRBJ1-6; possibly TRBD1 for D (6 bases). The CDR3 sequence is 17 residues long. The germline CDR1 and CDR2 sequences are SEHNR and FQNEAQ (reference sequence). V shed 4 bases and J shed 0 bases, with 13 bases lying between them. For the CDR3, the DNA is TGTGCCAGCAGCTCACAGGGCGTCGGCTCCTATAATTCACCCCTCCACTTT. It translates to CASSSQGVGSYNSPLHF.

The chain has TRBV24-1 and TRBJ2-5, with D possibly TRBD1 on 6 matching bases. The germline gives CDR1 KGHDR, CDR2 SFDVKD. This CDR3 spans 15 amino acids. The V and J ends lost 0 bases and 2 bases respectively, with 9 bases between them. CDR3 nucleotides: TGTGCCACCAGTGATTTGGGCAGGGGTCAAGAGACCCAGTACTTC. Amino acids: CATSDLGRGQETQYF.

The chain combines TRBV4-3 with TRBJ1-4, with no clear D. In germline, CDR1 is LGHNA, CDR2 YSLEER. V dropped 0 bases and J dropped 11 bases, with 16 bases sitting between them. The CDR3 extends over 15 amino acids. The DNA for the CDR3 is TGCGCCAGCAGCCAAGAGCGCCTCGCCAGCTACAAACTGTTTTTT. Translated, it gives CASSQERLASYKLFF.

The chain joins TRBV9 to TRBJ1-1; D perhaps matches TRBD1 (5 bases). Germline-derived CDR1 and CDR2 are SGDLS and YYNGEE. The ends were cut back, 1 base at V and 3 bases at J, with 13 bases in the middle. CDR3 length: 15 residues. This CDR3 is CASSVYPGRDTEAFF. The CDR3 region has the DNA TGTGCCAGCAGCGTATATCCCGGCAGGGACACTGAAGCTTTCTTT.

This clonotype was seen ten or more times. The J gene is TRBJ2-7, the V gene TRBV11-3; D is uncertain. Germline CDR1 SGHNT, CDR2 YENEEA. Trimming stripped 1 base from V and 0 bases from J, with 7 bases between. The CDR3 spans 14 residues. CDR3: CASSLGPSSYEQYF. Written as DNA, the CDR3 is TGTGCCAGCAGCTTAGGTCCGAGCTCCTACGAGCAGTACTTC. Filled out from reference TRBV11-3 and TRBJ2-7, the complete variable domain reads EAGVVQSPRYKIIEKKQPVAFWCNPISGHNTLYWYLQNLGQGPELLIRYENEEAVDDSQLPKDRFSAERLKGVDSTLKIQPAELGDSAVYLCASSLGPSSYEQYFGPGTRLTVT.

The J gene is TRBJ2-1, the V gene TRBV7-3; 16 positions agree with TRBD2. CDR1 is SGHTA, CDR2 FQGTGA, per germline. The CDR3 is 17 residues long. Trimming took 5 bases from V and 9 from J; bases not matched to a gene: 10. The CDR3 DNA reads as TGTGCCAGCAGCGTCTTCCCCGGGACTAGCGGGGGGGTTGAGCAGTTCTTC. This encodes CASSVFPGTSGGVEQFF.

Turning to this clonotype: Mismatch with germline at one junction end may stem from a read error. The CDR3 DNA follows: TGTGTCAGCAGCCCGAATTCTTTAGACAGGGGATCCTACGAGCAGTACTTC. Its protein product is CVSSPNSLDRGSYEQYF. The chain links TRBV28 to TRBJ2-5; 8 bases agree with TRBD1. With the DNA end fitting TRBJ2-7 better, the J assignment may be wrong. The CDR3 contains 17 residues. CDR1 MDHEN and CDR2 SYDVKM come from the germline V gene.

This clonotype was seen a handful of times. The chain couples TRBV12-3 or TRBV12-4 to TRBJ2-3; 8 bases line up with TRBD2. The V segment lost 8 bases and the J segment 0 bases; nucleotides outside the gene matches: 7. This CDR3 has 15 residues. The CDR3 coding sequence is TGTGCCAGCCTTGTAAAGCGGGGGAGCACAGATACGCAGTATTTT. This gives the protein CASLVKRGSTDTQYF.

The chain joins TRBV28 to TRBJ2-1; D possibly matches TRBD1 or TRBD2 (5 bases each). Trimming took 10 bases from V and 0 from J, leaving 22 bases between them. CDR3 length: 17 amino acids. CDR1 is MDHEN and CDR2 is SYDVKM in the germline V gene. The CDR3 coding sequence is TGTGCCACTCTACCGAATCCCGGGGCGAGCTCCTACAATGAGCAGTTCTTC. Translating gives CATLPNPGASSYNEQFF.

V is TRBV4-2 and J is TRBJ2-7, with 8 bases matching TRBD2. The CDR3 is 16 amino acids. Unmatched junction bases numbered 18, after V lost 4 bases and J lost 10 bases. CDR1 LGHNA and CDR2 YNFKEQ come from the germline V gene. The CDR3 reads CASSPIGDSGIMDQYF. The CDR3 region has the DNA TGTGCCAGCAGCCCTATTGGGGATAGCGGGATAATGGATCAGTACTTC.

This clonotype came up once. The gene calls are TRBV27 and TRBJ2-5; D may match TRBD1 or TRBD2 (5 bases each). Germline V CDR1 and CDR2: MNHEY, SMNVEV (reference sequence). This CDR3 is 15 amino acids long. V shed 4 bases and J shed 11 bases, with 23 bases lying between them. This chain's CDR3 is CASSSWDQIGNEQYF. Here the CDR3 DNA reads TGTGCCAGCAGTTCATGGGACCAAATTGGGAATGAGCAGTACTTC.

The chain combines TRBV11-2 with TRBJ2-1, with D tentatively TRBD2 (6 bases). The ends were cut back, 0 bases at V and 6 bases at J, with 9 bases in the middle. Germline V gene sequence: CDR1 SGHAT, CDR2 FQNNGV. The CDR3 totals 14 residues. CDR3 protein: CASSLDAGSNEQFF. CDR3 nucleotide sequence: TGTGCCAGCAGCTTAGATGCGGGATCCAATGAGCAGTTCTTC.

This CDR3 is CASSDGTSTMQYF. The CDR3 DNA sequence: TGTGCCAGCAGCGACGGGACATCGACGATGCAGTACTTC. The chain couples TRBV9 to TRBJ2-7; D might be TRBD1 (6 bases). There are 13 residues in the CDR3. Trimming removed 3 bases from V and 9 bases from J, with 16 bases in between. Per the germline V gene, CDR1 is SGDLS and CDR2 is YYNGEE.

A few counts support this clonotype. This chain joins TRBV12-5 and TRBJ2-5; D is ambiguous. The CDR3 contains 15 residues. CDR1 and CDR2 from the germline V gene are LGHNT and FRNRAP. Deletions cut 6 bases from V and 2 bases from J, with 16 bases between. The CDR3: CASGALSRGQETQYF. CDR3 coding DNA: TGTGCTAGTGGCGCACTCTCTCGCGGTCAAGAGACCCAGTACTTC. The full variable domain, its missing parts supplied by reference TRBV12-5 and TRBJ2-5, is DARVTQTPRHKVTEMGQEVTMRCQPILGHNTVFWYRQTMMQGLELLAYFRNRAPLDDSGMPKDRFSAEMPDATLATLKIQPSEPRDSAVYFCASGALSRGQETQYFGPGTRLLVL.